The table lists the clone carrying this TCR beta chain with many counts. Antigen unknown. The CDR3 end falls 3 residues outside the read, so it is completed with the germline J gene. CDR3 length: 13 amino acids. The germline CDR1 and CDR2 sequences are MNHNS and SASEGT. V lost 7 bases, J lost 2 bases, and 4 bases stayed unmatched. Control and CVID samples contributed equal amounts of genomic DNA. Sequencing used immunoSEQ multiplex PCR; TCRdb keeps in-frame clones, though not all of them. The sample was found to contain 50,000 to 60,000 clones, and every one recurs. This sample is part of a study of T cell clonality in common variable immunodeficiency. General observations from the study: TCRbeta clonality was increased in CVID versus healthy controls.

Patients and controls were mostly of Caucasian heritage. Heparinized whole blood, about 5 to 8.5 ml, came from each donor. This receptor was identified in a person aged 18 to 69 in good health. Sequenced material: peripheral blood mononuclear cells. The chain employs TRBV6-1 and TRBJ1-1; 7 bases match TRBD1. CDR3 in amino acids: CASNDRVNTEAFF. The CDR3 bases that were read are TGTGCCAGCAATGACAGGGTTAACACTGAA.